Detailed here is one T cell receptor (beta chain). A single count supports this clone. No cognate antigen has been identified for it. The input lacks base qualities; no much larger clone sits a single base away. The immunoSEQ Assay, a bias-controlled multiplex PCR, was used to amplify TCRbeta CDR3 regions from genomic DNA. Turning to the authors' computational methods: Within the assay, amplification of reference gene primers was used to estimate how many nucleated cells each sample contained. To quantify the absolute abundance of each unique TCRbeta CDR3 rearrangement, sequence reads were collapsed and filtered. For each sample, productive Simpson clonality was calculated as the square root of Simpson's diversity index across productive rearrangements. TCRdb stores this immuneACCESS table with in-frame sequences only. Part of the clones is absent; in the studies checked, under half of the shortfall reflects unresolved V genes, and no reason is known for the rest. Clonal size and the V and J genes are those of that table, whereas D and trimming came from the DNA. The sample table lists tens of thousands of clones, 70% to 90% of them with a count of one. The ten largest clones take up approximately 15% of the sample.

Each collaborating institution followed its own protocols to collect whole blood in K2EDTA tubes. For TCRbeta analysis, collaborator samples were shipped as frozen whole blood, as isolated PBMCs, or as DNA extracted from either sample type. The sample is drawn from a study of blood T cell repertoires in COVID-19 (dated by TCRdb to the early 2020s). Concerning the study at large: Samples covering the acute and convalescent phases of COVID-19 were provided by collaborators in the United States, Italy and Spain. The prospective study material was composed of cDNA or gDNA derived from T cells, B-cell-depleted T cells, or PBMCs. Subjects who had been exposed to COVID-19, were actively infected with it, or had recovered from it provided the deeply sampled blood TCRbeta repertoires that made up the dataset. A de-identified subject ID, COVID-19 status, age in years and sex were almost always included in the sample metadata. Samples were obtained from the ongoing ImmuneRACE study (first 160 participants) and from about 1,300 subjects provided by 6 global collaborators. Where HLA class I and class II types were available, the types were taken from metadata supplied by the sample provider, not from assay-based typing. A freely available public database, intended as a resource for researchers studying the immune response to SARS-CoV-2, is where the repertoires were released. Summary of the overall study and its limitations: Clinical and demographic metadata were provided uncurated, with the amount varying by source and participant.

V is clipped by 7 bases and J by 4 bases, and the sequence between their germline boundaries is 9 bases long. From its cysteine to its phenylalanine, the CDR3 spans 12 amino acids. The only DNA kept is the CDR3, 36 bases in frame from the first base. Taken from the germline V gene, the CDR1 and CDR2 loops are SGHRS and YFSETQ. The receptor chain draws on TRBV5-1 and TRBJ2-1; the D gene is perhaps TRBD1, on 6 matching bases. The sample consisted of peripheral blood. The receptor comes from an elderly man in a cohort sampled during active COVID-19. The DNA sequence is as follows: TGCGCCAGCCAGGGGCGGTACAATGAGCAGTTCTTC. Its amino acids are CASQGRYNEQFF.